These T cell receptor beta chains were read from a single sample in a study of human T cells and chemical hapten exposure. TCRdb called the RACE reads again in MiXCR, with one record for every CDR3 protein. The sample has approximately 110,000 distinct CDR3 sequences; approximately 9.9% are singletons. Sequencing was performed on whole blood, taken in connection with sensitization to the hapten diphenylcyclopropenone (DPC). Every receptor here comes from a woman in her forties with alopecia areata. Some clones in this sample may be carry-over from other donors' samples. Each CDR3 is given with its conserved first and last residue. Each record gives: J gene, D gene, clone size, V gene, CDR3 protein, CDR3 DNA. D genes are given only for firm matches. Size is omitted from some rows. Given values are once, few, many or a class for expanded clones.

TRBJ2-3	-	-	TRBV6-2/TRBV6-3	CASSYSYSRTDTQYF	TGTGCCAGCAGTTACTCGTATTCCCGTACAGATACGCAGTATTTT
TRBJ2-7	TRBD2	-	TRBV6-5	CASSYGGRSSYEQYF	TGTGCCAGCAGTTACGGCGGGAGGAGCTCCTACGAGCAGTACTTC
TRBJ1-2	TRBD1	few	TRBV6-2/TRBV6-3	CASRTGTGSRYTF	TGTGCCAGCCGGACCGGGACAGGGAGTCGCTACACCTTC
TRBJ1-5	TRBD1	many	TRBV7-2	CASSPERKGAFQPQHF	TGTGCCAGCAGCCCCGAGCGAAAGGGGGCGTTCCAGCCCCAGCATTTT
TRBJ2-1	-	few	TRBV10-1	CASSADRYNEQFF	TGCGCCAGCAGTGCGGACAGATACAATGAGCAGTTCTTC
TRBJ2-7	TRBD2	once	TRBV6-2/TRBV6-3	CASSYGGRAYEQYF	TGTGCCAGCAGTTACGGCGGGAGGGCCTACGAGCAGTACTTC
TRBJ1-5	TRBD1	few	TRBV7-2	CASTKGGSSNQPQHF	TGTGCCAGCACCAAAGGGGGCTCGAGCAATCAGCCCCAGCATTTT
TRBJ2-2	TRBD1	few	TRBV24-1	CATSDLTRQGTGELFF	TGTGCCACCAGTGATTTGACGAGACAGGGGACCGGGGAGCTGTTTTTT
TRBJ1-2	TRBD1	many	TRBV7-2	CASKAGGVPVGYTF	TGTGCCAGCAAAGCAGGGGGCGTTCCAGTTGGCTACACCTTC
TRBJ2-7	-	-	TRBV29-1	CSVGAVYEQYF	TGCAGCGTGGGGGCAGTCTACGAGCAGTACTTC
TRBJ2-5	TRBD2	many	TRBV5-1	CASSSNGRGETQYF	TGCGCCAGCAGCAGCAACGGGAGGGGTGAGACCCAGTACTTC
TRBJ1-1	-	few	TRBV6-5	CASSARVGTEAFF	TGTGCCAGCAGTGCCCGGGTCGGGACTGAAGCTTTCTTT
TRBJ2-2	TRBD2	many	TRBV6-2/TRBV6-3	CASSLNSGRYTGELFF	TGTGCCAGCAGTTTGAATAGCGGGAGGTATACCGGGGAGCTGTTTTTT
TRBJ2-2	TRBD2	many	TRBV29-1	CSAYSGRIGGELFF	TGCAGCGCGTATAGCGGGAGAATAGGCGGGGAGCTGTTTTTT
TRBJ1-1	-	-	TRBV6-2/TRBV6-3	CASSLRTDHGGEAFF	TGTGCCAGCAGTCTCAGGACAGACCACGGCGGTGAAGCTTTCTTT
TRBJ2-5	-	few	TRBV12-3/TRBV12-4	CASSWTEETQYF	TGTGCCAGCAGTTGGACAGAAGAGACCCAGTACTTC
TRBJ1-2	-	many	TRBV6-2/TRBV6-3	CASSYSTTHLDYGYTF	TGTGCCAGCAGTTACTCGACCACTCACTTGGACTATGGCTACACCTTC
TRBJ2-1	TRBD1	few	TRBV7-7	CASSSPGQGEDEQFF	TGTGCCAGCAGCTCTCCGGGACAGGGGGAGGATGAGCAGTTCTTC
TRBJ2-5	-	many	TRBV4-2	CASSQRRWSQETQYF	TGTGCCAGCAGCCAAAGGCGGTGGAGCCAGGAGACCCAGTACTTC
TRBJ1-2	-	many	TRBV28	CASTPIKPGYGYTF	TGTGCCAGCACCCCTATCAAGCCCGGCTATGGCTACACCTTC
TRBJ1-5	-	many	TRBV27	CASSPLGQAHQPQHF	TGTGCCAGCAGTCCCCTAGGGCAGGCTCACCAGCCCCAGCATTTT
TRBJ1-6	-	-	TRBV12-3/TRBV12-4	CASSSSIRNSPLHF	TGTGCCAGCAGCTCCAGTATCCGTAATTCACCCCTCCACTTT
TRBJ1-1	-	few	TRBV7-6	CASSLDSSENTEAFF	TGTGCCAGCAGCTTAGACTCGTCGGAGAACACTGAAGCTTTCTTT
TRBJ2-7	-	few	TRBV4-2	CGASYEQYF	TGTGGGGCCAGCTACGAGCAGTACTTC
TRBJ1-6	-	few	TRBV1	CTSSQDPASRSYNSPLHF	TGCACCAGCAGCCAAGATCCCGCCAGCAGGTCCTATAATTCACCCCTCCACTTT
TRBJ1-1	-	few	TRBV13	CASLAKGSYTEAFF	TGTGCCAGCCTCGCAAAGGGTAGCTACACTGAAGCTTTCTTT
TRBJ2-1	TRBD2	-	TRBV12-3/TRBV12-4	CASRATSGGANEQFF	TGTGCCAGCAGGGCGACTAGCGGGGGGGCCAATGAGCAGTTCTTC
TRBJ2-7	TRBD2	few	TRBV19	CASSLAGAASYEQYF	TGTGCCAGTAGCCTAGCGGGAGCAGCATCCTACGAGCAGTACTTC
TRBJ1-2	-	few	TRBV5-1	CASAGPGIEFSGYTF	TGCGCCAGTGCCGGTCCAGGGATCGAATTTTCTGGCTACACCTTC
TRBJ2-4	TRBD2	many	TRBV10-3	CAISAGGRVSF	TGTGCCATCAGTGCCGGCGGGAGGGTCAGCTTC
TRBJ2-2	TRBD2	many	TRBV9	CASSVATSGPTGELFF	TGTGCCAGCAGCGTAGCTACTAGCGGACCCACCGGGGAGCTGTTTTTT